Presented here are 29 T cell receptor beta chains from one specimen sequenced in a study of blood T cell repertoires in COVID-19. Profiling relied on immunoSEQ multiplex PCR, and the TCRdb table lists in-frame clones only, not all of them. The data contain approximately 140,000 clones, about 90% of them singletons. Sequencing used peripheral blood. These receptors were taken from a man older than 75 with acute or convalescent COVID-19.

The CDR3 nucleotides read TGTGCCAGCAGTTTCAGAGAGCAGTACTTC. Translated, it gives CASSFREQYF. V usage is TRBV28 and J usage is TRBJ2-7; D ambiguous. Trimming removed 3 bases from V and 7 bases from J, with 4 bases in between. Germline CDR1 is MDHEN and CDR2 is SYDVKM. The CDR3 contains 10 residues. Drawing the rest from reference TRBV28 and TRBJ2-7, the complete variable domain is DVKVTQSSRYLVKRTGEKVFLECVQDMDHENMFWYRQDPGLGLRLIYFSYDVKMKEKGDIPEGYSVSREKKERFSLILESASTNQTSMYLCASSFREQYFGPGTRLTVT.

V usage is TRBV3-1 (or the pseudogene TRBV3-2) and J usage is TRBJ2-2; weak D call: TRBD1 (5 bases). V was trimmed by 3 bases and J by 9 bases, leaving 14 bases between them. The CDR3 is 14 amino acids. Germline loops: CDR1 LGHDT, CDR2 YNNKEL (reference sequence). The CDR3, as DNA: TGTGCCAGCAGCCATTTAACAGGCGGATGGGAGCTGTTTTTT. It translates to CASSHLTGGWELFF.

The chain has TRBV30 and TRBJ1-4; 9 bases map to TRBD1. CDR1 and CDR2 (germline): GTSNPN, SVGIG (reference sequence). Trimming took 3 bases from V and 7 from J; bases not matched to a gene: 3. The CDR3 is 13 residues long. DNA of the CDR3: TGTGCCTGGAGGACAGGGGGGATTGAAAAACTGTTTTTT. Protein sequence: CAWRTGGIEKLFF.

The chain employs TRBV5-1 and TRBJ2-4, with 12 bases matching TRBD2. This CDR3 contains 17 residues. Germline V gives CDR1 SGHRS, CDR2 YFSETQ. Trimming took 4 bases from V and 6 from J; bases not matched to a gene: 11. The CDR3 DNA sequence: TGCGCCAGCAGCCTCACTAGCGGGGGGCCGAGGCTAAACATTCAGTACTTC. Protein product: CASSLTSGGPRLNIQYF.

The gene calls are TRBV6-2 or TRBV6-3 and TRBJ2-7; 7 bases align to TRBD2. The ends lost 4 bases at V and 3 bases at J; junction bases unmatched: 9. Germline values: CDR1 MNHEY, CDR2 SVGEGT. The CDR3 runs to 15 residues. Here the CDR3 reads CASSFSTGLIYEQYF. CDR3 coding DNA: TGTGCCAGCAGTTTTTCCACGGGACTAATCTACGAGCAGTACTTC.

Here the CDR3 DNA reads TGTGCCTGGTCCGACTATAGCAATCAGCCCCAGCATTTT. The encoded protein is CAWSDYSNQPQHF. The chain recombines TRBV30 with TRBJ1-5; D call uncertain. The germline V gene has CDR1 GTSNPN and CDR2 SVGIG (reference sequence). The CDR3 consists of 13 residues. V lost 5 bases and J lost 0, with 8 bases in between.

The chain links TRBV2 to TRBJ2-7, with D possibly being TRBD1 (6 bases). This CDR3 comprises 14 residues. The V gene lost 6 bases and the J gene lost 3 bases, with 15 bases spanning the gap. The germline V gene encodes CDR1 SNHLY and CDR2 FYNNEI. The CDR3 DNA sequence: TGTGCCAGCAGCGTCGGGACACAATACTACGAGCAGTACTTC. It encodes CASSVGTQYYEQYF. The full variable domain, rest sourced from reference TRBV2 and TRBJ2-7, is EPEVTQTPSHQVTQMGQEVILRCVPISNHLYFYWYRQILGQKVEFLVSFYNNEISEKSEIFDDQFSVERPDGSNFTLKIRSTKLEDSAMYFCASSVGTQYYEQYFGPGTRLTVT.

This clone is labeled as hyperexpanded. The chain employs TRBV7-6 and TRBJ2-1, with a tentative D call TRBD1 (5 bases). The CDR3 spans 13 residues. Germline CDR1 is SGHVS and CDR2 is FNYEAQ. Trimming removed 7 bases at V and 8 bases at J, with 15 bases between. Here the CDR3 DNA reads TGTGCCAGCACAGATGCCAGGGCGGATGAGCAGTTCTTC. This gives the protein CASTDARADEQFF.

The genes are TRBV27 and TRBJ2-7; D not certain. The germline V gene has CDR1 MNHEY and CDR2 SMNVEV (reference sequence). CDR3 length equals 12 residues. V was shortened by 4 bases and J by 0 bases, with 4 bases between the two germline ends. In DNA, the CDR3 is TGTGCCAGCAGTTCGAGCTCCTACGAGCAGTACTTC. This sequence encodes CASSSSSYEQYF.

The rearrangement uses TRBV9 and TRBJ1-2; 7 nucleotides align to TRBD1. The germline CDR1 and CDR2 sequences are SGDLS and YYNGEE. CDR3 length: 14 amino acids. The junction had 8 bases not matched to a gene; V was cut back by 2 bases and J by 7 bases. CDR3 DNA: TGTGCCAGCAGCGTTGCAGGGGGAATCGGTGGCTACACCTTC. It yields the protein CASSVAGGIGGYTF.

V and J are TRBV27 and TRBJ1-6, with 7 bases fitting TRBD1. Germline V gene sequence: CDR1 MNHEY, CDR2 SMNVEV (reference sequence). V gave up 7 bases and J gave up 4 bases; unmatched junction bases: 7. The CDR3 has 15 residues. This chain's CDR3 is CASKLEGQYNSPLHF. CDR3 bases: TGTGCCAGCAAACTCGAGGGACAGTATAATTCACCCCTCCACTTT.

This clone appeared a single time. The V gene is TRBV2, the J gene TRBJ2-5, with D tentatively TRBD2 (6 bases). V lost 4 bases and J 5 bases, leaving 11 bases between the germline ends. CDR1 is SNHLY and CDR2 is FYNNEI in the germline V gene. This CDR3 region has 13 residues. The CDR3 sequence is CASSVGGSETQYF. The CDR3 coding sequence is TGTGCCAGCAGTGTTGGAGGGTCCGAGACCCAGTACTTC.

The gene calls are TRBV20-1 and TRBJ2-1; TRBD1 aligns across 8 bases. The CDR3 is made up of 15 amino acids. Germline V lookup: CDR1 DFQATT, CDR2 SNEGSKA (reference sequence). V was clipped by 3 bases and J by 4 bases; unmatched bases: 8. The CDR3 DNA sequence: TGCAGTGCTAGTCTCCGGGACAGGATTTACAATGAGCAGTTCTTC. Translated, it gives CSASLRDRIYNEQFF.

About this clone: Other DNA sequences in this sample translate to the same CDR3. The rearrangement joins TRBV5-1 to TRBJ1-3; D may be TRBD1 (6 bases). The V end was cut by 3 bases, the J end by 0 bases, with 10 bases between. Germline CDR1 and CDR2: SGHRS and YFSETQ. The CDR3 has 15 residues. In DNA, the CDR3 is TGCGCCAGCAGCTCGACAGGTGACTCTGGAAACACCATATATTTT. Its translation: CASSSTGDSGNTIYF.

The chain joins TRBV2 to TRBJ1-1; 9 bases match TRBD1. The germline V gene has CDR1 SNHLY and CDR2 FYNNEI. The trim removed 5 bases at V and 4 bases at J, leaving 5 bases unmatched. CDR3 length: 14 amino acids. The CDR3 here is CASSRTGVGTEAFF. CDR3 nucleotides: TGTGCCAGCAGTCGGACAGGGGTGGGCACTGAAGCTTTCTTT.

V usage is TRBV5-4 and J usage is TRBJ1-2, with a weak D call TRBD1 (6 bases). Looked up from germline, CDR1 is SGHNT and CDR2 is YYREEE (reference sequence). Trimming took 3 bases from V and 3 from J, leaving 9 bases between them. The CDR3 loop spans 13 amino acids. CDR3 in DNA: TGTGCCAGCAGCTCAGGGGTCGACTATGGCTACACCTTC. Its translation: CASSSGVDYGYTF. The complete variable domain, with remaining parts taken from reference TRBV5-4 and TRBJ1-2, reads ETGVTQSPTHLIKTRGQQVTLRCSSQSGHNTVSWYQQALGQGPQFIFQYYREEENGRGNFPPRFSGLQFPNYSSELNVNALELDDSALYLCASSSGVDYGYTFGSGTRLTVV.

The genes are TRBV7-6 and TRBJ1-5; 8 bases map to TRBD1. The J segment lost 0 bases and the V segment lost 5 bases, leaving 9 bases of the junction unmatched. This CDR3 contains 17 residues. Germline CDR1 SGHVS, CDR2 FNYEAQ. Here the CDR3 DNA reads TGTGCCAGCAGCGCGGACCGGGACAGGTATAGCAATCAGCCCCAGCATTTT. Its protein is CASSADRDRYSNQPQHF.

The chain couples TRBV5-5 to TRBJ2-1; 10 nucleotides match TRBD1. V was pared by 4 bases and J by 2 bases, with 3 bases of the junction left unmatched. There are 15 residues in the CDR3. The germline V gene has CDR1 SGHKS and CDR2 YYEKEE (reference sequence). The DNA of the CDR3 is TGTGCCAGCAGCCCGACAGGGGGCACCTACAATGAGCAGTTCTTC. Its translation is CASSPTGGTYNEQFF.

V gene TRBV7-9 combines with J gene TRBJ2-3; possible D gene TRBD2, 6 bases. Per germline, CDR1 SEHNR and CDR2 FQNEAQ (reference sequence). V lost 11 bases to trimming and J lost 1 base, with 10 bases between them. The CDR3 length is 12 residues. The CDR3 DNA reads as TGTGCCGTTAGCGGACGCACAGATACGCAGTATTTT. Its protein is CAVSGRTDTQYF.

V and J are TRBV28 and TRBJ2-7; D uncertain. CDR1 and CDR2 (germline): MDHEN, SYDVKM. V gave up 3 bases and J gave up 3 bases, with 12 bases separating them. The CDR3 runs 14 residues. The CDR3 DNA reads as TGTGCCAGCAGTTTCTTCTATTCTAACTACGAGCAGTACTTC. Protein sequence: CASSFFYSNYEQYF.

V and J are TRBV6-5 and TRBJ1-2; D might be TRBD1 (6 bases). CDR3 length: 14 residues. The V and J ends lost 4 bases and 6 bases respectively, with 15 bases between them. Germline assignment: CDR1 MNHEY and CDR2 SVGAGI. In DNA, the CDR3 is TGTGCCAGCAGTTCCGGGGGGCTCCCGAATGGCTACACCTTC. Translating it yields CASSSGGLPNGYTF.

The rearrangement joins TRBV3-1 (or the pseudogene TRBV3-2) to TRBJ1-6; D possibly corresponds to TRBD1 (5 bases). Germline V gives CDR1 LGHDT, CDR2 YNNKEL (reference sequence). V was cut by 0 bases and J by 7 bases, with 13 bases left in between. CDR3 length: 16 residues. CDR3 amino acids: CASSQDRRWGNSPLHF. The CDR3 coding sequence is TGTGCCAGCAGCCAAGACAGGCGGTGGGGCAATTCACCCCTCCACTTT.

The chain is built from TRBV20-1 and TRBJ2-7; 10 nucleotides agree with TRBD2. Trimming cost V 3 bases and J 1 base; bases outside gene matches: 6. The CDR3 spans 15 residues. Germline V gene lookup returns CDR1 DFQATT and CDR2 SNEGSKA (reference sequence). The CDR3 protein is CSASVAGGESYEQYF. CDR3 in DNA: TGCAGTGCTAGTGTAGCGGGGGGAGAGTCCTACGAGCAGTACTTC.

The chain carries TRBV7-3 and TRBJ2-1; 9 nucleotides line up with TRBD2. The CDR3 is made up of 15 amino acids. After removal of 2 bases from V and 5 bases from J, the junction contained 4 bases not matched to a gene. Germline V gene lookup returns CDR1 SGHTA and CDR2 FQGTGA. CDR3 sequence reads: CASSLAPSGNNEQFF. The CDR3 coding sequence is TGTGCCAGCAGCTTAGCTCCTAGCGGGAACAATGAGCAGTTCTTC.

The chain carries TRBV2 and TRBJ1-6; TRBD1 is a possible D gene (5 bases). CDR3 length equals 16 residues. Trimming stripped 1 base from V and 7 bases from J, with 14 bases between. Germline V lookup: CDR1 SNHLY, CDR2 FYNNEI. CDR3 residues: CASSEDGAGRNSPLHF. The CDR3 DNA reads TGTGCCAGCAGTGAAGACGGGGCAGGGAGGAATTCACCCCTCCACTTT.

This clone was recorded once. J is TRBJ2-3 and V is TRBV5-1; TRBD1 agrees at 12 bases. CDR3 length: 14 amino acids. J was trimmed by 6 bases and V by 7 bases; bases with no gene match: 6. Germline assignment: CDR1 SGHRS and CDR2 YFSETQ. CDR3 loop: CASALGQGADTQYF. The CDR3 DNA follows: TGCGCCAGCGCCCTGGGACAGGGGGCCGATACGCAGTATTTT.

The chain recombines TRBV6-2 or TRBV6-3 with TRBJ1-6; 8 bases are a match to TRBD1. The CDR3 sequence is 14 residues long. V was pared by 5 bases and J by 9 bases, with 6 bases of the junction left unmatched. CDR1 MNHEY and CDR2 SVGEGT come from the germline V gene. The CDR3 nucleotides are TGTGCCAGCAGTCCGATGCAGGGGGCTTCACCCCTCCACTTT. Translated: CASSPMQGASPLHF.

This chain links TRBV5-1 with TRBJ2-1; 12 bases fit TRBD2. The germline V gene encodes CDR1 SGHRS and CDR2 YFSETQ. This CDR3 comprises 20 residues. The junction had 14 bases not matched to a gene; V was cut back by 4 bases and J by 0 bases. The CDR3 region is CASSPASLGLAGSSYNEQFF. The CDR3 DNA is TGCGCCAGCAGCCCCGCAAGCCTAGGACTAGCGGGGAGCTCCTACAATGAGCAGTTCTTC.

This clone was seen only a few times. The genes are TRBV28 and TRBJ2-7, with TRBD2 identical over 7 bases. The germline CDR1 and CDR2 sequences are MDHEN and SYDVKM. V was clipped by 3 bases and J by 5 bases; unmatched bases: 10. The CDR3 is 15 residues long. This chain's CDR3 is CASSFLPSSGHEQYF. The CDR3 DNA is TGTGCCAGCAGTTTCCTGCCCTCTAGCGGCCACGAGCAGTACTTC.